This is a list of T cell receptor beta chains from one sample in a study of long-term antiretroviral therapy in people with HIV. Some clones are missing from TCRdb's copy, which holds only in-frame ones; the method was immunoSEQ multiplex PCR. The data show approximately 17,000 clones, 80% to 90% seen once. The starting material was unsorted PBMCs, obtained 0.6 years after starting antiretroviral therapy. Receptors originate from a young woman with HIV. Both conserved end residues are part of each CDR3. A D gene is named only where the DNA matches it firmly. The size entry is marked missing in some rows and otherwise reads once, few, many or a size class.

- TRBD2 TRBJ2-1 TRBV29-1 TGCAGCGGGAGGGGCTCTAGCGGGGGGGATGAGCAGTTCTTC CSGRGSSGGDEQFF
- TRBD2 TRBJ2-7 TRBV5-1 TGCGCCAGCAGCCCGCACCGGGGACTAGCTCAGGAGCAGTACTTC CASSPHRGLAQEQYF
- - TRBJ2-6 TRBV5-1 TGCGCCAGCAGCCAGCGGAAGGGGGACCGCTCTGGGGCCAACGTCCTGACTTTC CASSQRKGDRSGANVLTF
- - TRBJ2-7 TRBV23-1 TGCGCCAGCAGTACAGCTACCTACGAGCAGTACTTC CASSTATYEQYF
- - TRBJ1-1 TRBV4-1 TGCGCCAGCAGCCAAGCCGCGGGGGAGAACACTGAAGCTTTCTTT CASSQAAGENTEAFF
- - TRBJ2-3 TRBV7-9 TGTGCCAGCAGCTTAGAAACGTTCGTCAGGGGAGATACGCAGTATTTT CASSLETFVRGDTQYF
- - TRBJ2-1 TRBV10-3 TGTGCCATCAGTGAGTCGGGTAGCGAATACAATGAGCAGTTCTTC CAISESGSEYNEQFF
- TRBD1 TRBJ1-1 TRBV9 TGTGCCAGCAGCGTATTAGGCAGACAGGGCACTGAAGCTTTCTTT CASSVLGRQGTEAFF
- - TRBJ2-7 TRBV7-3 TGTGCCAGCAGCTTAGAGACAGCGCTCTCCTACGAGCAGTACTTC CASSLETALSYEQYF
once TRBD1 TRBJ1-4 TRBV14 TGTGCCAGCAGCGAAGACGGAACAGGGGTCTATGAAAAACTGTTTTTT CASSEDGTGVYEKLFF
few - TRBJ1-2 TRBV7-3 TGTGCCAGCAGCTTATCTAGCCGGGGCGGCTACACCTTC CASSLSSRGGYTF
- - TRBJ2-3 TRBV6-5 TGTGCCAGCACCGATACCACAGATACGCAGTATTTT CASTDTTDTQYF
- - TRBJ2-5 TRBV28 TGTGCCAGCAGTCGGGGCCAGGGCACCAAGCAAGAGACCCAGTACTTC CASSRGQGTKQETQYF
- TRBD2 TRBJ2-1 TRBV7-9 TGTGCCAGCAGGTCTTTACGCGGGAGCTCCTACAATGAGCAGTTCTTC CASRSLRGSSYNEQFF
- - TRBJ2-7 TRBV28 TGTGCCAGCAGCTCACCGACTACAACCCACGAGCAGTACTTC CASSSPTTTHEQYF
- TRBD2 TRBJ2-3 TRBV6-6 TGTGCCAGCAGTTCGGCGGGAGAGGGCACAGATACGCAGTATTTT CASSSAGEGTDTQYF
- - TRBJ2-7 TRBV5-6 TGTGCCAGCAGCTTGGACCCTACAGGGAGCCTCTACGGGCAGTACTTC CASSLDPTGSLYGQYF
- - TRBJ1-2 TRBV13 TGTGCCAGCAGCTCCCAAGAAAAAGGGGCCGGAGGAGGCACCTTC CASSSQEKGAGGGTF
- TRBD2 TRBJ2-7 TRBV7-9 TGTGCCAGCAGCCCCGGGGGGAACGAGCAGTACTTC CASSPGGNEQYF
- - TRBJ1-6 TRBV4-1 TGCGCCAGCAGCCAAGGTGGAGGAGGGTGGCCGAATTCACCCCTCCACTTT CASSQGGGGWPNSPLHF
- - TRBJ2-4 TRBV2 TGTGCCAGCAGTGTTGTGGGCTCCGAAAGAAACATTCAGTACTTC CASSVVGSERNIQYF
- - TRBJ2-6 TRBV5-1 TGCGCCAGCAGCCCGGTCACCTCTGGGGCCAACGTCCTGACTTTC CASSPVTSGANVLTF
- TRBD1 TRBJ1-2 TRBV19 TGTGCCACCAGAGACAGGGGACACTATGGCTACACCTTC CATRDRGHYGYTF
- TRBD2 TRBJ2-2 TRBV7-8 TGTGCCAGCAGAGGACTAGCGGGACCCGGGGAGCTGTTTTTT CASRGLAGPGELFF
once - TRBJ1-1 TRBV18 TGTGCCAGCTCGCGGTTAGGGAGTGAAGCTTTCTTT CASSRLGSEAFF
- TRBD2 TRBJ2-1 TRBV9 TGTGCCAGCAGCGTAGCAGGGCGGGGGGTCCTAAATGAGCAGTTCTTC CASSVAGRGVLNEQFF
- - TRBJ1-6 TRBV6-5 TGTGCCAGCAGTTATTACAGGGAATCACCCCTCCACTTT CASSYYRESPLHF
- TRBD1 TRBJ2-7 TRBV5-4 TGTGCCAGCAGCGGGGACAGCTACGAGCAGTACTTC CASSGDSYEQYF
- - TRBJ1-1 TRBV5-1 TGCGCCAGCAGCTTCCTAGGGTCTGACGAGGGAGCTTTCTTT CASSFLGSDEGAFF
- - TRBJ2-1 TRBV7-6 TGTGCCAGCAGCTACGAGGGGGGGGTCAATGAGCAGTTCTTC CASSYEGGVNEQFF
- TRBD2 TRBJ2-7 TRBV28 TGTGCCAGCAGGGGGGGACTAGGGACCGTCTCCTACGAGCAGTACTTC CASRGGLGTVSYEQYF
- TRBD2 TRBJ2-2 TRBV7-9 TGTGCCAGCAGCCCCCCCGGCGGGAGGGACGGGGAGCTGTTTTTT CASSPPGGRDGELFF
- TRBD1 TRBJ1-4 TRBV9 TGTGCCAGCAGCGGCGGGACAGGGACTGCAACTAATGAAAAACTGTTTTTT CASSGGTGTATNEKLFF
- - TRBJ2-3 TRBV9 TGTGCCAGCAGCAGGGGAGCAGATACGCAGTATTTT CASSRGADTQYF
- - TRBJ2-2 TRBV10-3 TGTGCCATCAGGGTGTTGGAGGGAACTTTCACCGGGGAGCTGTTTTTT CAIRVLEGTFTGELFF
- - TRBJ1-2 TRBV5-6 TGTGCCAGCAGCTTGGGCGACCCGGGCCATGGCTACACCTTC CASSLGDPGHGYTF
- TRBD1 TRBJ2-3 TRBV10-1 TGCGCCAGCAGCCTCCGGGACAGCTCAGATACGCAGTATTTT CASSLRDSSDTQYF
- - TRBJ2-3 TRBV2 TGTGCCAGCAGCGGCATAGGGACAGATACGCAGTATTTT CASSGIGTDTQYF
- - TRBJ2-5 TRBV9 TGTGCCAGCAGCGAAGGGGGAGGGACGGGACTCCAAGAGACCCAGTACTTC CASSEGGGTGLQETQYF
- - TRBJ2-3 TRBV5-1 TGCGCCAGCAGCTTGGCGGGGGACACAGATACGCAGTATTTT CASSLAGDTDTQYF
- - TRBJ1-5 TRBV27 TGTGCCAGCAGCCTGAGGGGGGGATCCTATAGCAATCAGCCCCAGCATTTT CASSLRGGSYSNQPQHF
- TRBD2 TRBJ2-1 TRBV18 TGTGCCAGCTCGGCCCTCAGTAGCGGGGTGTACAATGAGCAGTTCTTC CASSALSSGVYNEQFF
- - TRBJ2-7 TRBV15 TGTGCCACCAGCAGAGATAGCGGAGGTTTCTACGAGCAGTACTTC CATSRDSGGFYEQYF
- - TRBJ1-3 TRBV6-5 TGTGCCAGCAGTCCGCACAGGGGAAACACCATATATTTT CASSPHRGNTIYF
medium-sized - TRBJ2-5 TRBV7-6 TGTGCCAGCAGCCGCTTTTGGGGAAAGCAAGAGACCCAGTACTTC CASSRFWGKQETQYF
- - TRBJ1-5 TRBV28 TGTGCCAGCAAACCGGGGGGAAGTCAGCCCCAGCATTTT CASKPGGSQPQHF
- - TRBJ1-4 TRBV16 TGTGCCAGCAGCCAATCATGGCAGGGTGAATGGGAAAAACTGTTTTTT CASSQSWQGEWEKLFF
- TRBD2 TRBJ2-1 TRBV14 TGTGCCAGCAGCCAAGTGGGAGTAGCGGGGTATGAGCAGTTCTTC CASSQVGVAGYEQFF
- TRBD2 TRBJ2-7 TRBV15 TGTGCCACCAGCAGAGATCGGGGGGGGGCGTACTTC CATSRDRGGAYF